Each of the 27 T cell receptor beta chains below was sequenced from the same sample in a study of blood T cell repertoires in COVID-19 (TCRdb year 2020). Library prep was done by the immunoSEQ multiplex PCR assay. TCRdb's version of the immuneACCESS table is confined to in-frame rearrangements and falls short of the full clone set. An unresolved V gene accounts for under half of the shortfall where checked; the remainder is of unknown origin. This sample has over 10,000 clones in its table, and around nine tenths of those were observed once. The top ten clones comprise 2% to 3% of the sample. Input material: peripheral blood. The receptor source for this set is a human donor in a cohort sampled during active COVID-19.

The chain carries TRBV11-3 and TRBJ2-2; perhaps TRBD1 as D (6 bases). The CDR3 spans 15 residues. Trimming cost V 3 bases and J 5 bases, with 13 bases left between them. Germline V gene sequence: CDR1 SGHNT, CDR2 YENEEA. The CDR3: CASSLGAGRTGELFF. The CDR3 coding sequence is TGTGCCAGCAGCTTGGGGGCAGGGCGGACCGGGGAGCTGTTTTTT.

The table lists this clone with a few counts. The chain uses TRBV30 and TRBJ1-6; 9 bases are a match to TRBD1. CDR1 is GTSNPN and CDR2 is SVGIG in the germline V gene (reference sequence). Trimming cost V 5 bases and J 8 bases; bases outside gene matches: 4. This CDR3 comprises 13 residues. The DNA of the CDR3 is TGTGCCTGGGACAGGGGGATTGATTCACCCCTCCACTTT. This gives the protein CAWDRGIDSPLHF.

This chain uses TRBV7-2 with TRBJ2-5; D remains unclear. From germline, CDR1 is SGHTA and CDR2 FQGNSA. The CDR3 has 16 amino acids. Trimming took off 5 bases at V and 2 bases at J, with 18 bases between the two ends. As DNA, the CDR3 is TGTGCCAGCAGCCGCCGATGGGCTCGGCAACAAGAGACCCAGTACTTC. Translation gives CASSRRWARQQETQYF. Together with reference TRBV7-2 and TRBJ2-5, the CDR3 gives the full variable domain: GAGVSQSPSNKVTEKGKDVELRCDPISGHTALYWYRQSLGQGLEFLIYFQGNSAPDKSGLPSDRFSAERTGGSVSTLTIQRTQQEDSAVYLCASSRRWARQQETQYFGPGTRLLVL.

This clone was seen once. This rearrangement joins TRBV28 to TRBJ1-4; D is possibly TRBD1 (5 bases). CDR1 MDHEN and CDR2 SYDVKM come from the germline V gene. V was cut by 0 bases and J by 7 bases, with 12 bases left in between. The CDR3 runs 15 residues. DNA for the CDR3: TGTGCCAGCAGTTTATGGGCCGGGGGGAGTGAAAAACTGTTTTTT. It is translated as CASSLWAGGSEKLFF.

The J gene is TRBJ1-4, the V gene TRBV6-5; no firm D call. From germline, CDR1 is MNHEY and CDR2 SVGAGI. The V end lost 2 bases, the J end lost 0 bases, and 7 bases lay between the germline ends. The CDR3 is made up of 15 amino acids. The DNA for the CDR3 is TGTGCCAGCAGTTACCGGGGTACAACTAATGAAAAACTGTTTTTT. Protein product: CASSYRGTTNEKLFF.

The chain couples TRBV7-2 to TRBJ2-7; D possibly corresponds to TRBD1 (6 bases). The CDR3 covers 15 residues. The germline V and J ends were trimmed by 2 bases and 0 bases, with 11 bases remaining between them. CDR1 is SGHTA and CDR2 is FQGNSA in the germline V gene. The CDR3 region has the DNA TGTGCCAGCAGCTTAACGGACAGTAGCTCCTACGAGCAGTACTTC. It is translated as CASSLTDSSSYEQYF.

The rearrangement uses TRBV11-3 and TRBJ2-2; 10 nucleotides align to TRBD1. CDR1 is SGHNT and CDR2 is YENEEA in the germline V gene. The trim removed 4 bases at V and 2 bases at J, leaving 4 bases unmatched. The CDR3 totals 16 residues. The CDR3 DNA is TGTGCCAGCAGCTCGGGACAGGGGCGAAACACCGGGGAGCTGTTTTTT. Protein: CASSSGQGRNTGELFF.

The CDR3 sequence is CASSPRELQETQYF. The DNA of the CDR3 is TGTGCCAGCAGCCCCCGGGAGCTACAAGAGACCCAGTACTTC. The genes are TRBV3-1 (or the pseudogene TRBV3-2) and TRBJ2-5; a possible D gene is TRBD2 (6 bases). This CDR3 is 14 amino acids long. With 4 bases removed from V and 2 bases from J, the gap between germline ends came to 11 bases. Germline-derived CDR1 and CDR2 are LGHDT and YNNKEL (reference sequence).

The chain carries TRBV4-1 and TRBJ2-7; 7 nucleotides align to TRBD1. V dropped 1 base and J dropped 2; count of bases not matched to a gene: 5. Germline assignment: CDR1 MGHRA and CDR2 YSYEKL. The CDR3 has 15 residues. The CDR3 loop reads CASSQVRDSTYEQYF. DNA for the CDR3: TGCGCCAGCAGCCAAGTACGGGACAGTACCTACGAGCAGTACTTC.

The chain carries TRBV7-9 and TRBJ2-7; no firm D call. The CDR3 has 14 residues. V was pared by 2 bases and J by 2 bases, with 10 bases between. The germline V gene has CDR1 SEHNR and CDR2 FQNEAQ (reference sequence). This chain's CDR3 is CASSLSDSAYEQYF. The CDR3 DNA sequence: TGTGCCAGCAGCTTAAGTGACTCAGCCTACGAGCAGTACTTC.

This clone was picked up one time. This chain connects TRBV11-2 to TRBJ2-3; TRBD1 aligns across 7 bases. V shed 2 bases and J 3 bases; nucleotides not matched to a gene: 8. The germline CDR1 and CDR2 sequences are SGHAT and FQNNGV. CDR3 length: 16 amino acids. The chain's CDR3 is CASSLRQGVRTDTQYF. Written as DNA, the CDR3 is TGTGCCAGCAGCTTACGCCAGGGGGTTCGAACAGATACGCAGTATTTT.

DNA for the CDR3: TGCGCCAGCAGGCGGCCCGGGACAGAAAACACCATATATTTT. Translation gives CASRRPGTENTIYF. The chain combines TRBV5-1 with TRBJ1-3; 7 bases align to TRBD1. J lost 6 bases, V lost 5 bases, and 8 bases had no gene match. Germline values: CDR1 SGHRS, CDR2 YFSETQ. The CDR3 covers 14 residues.

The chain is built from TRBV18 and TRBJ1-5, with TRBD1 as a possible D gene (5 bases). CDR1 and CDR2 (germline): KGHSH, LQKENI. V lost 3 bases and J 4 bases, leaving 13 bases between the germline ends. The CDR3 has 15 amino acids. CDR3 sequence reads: CASSPKGGENQPQHF. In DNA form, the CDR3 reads TGTGCCAGCTCACCTAAAGGAGGGGAGAATCAGCCCCAGCATTTT. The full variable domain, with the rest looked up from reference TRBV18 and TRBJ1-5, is NAGVMQNPRHLVRRRGQEARLRCSPMKGHSHVYWYRQLPEEGLKFMVYLQKENIIDESGMPKERFSAEFPKEGPSILRIQQVVRGDSAAYFCASSPKGGENQPQHFGDGTRLSIL.

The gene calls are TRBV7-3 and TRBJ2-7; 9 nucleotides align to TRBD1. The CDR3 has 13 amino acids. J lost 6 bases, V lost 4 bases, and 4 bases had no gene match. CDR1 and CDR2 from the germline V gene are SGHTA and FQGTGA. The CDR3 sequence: CASSSRTGAEQYF. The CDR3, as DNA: TGTGCCAGCAGCTCCAGGACAGGGGCCGAGCAGTACTTC.

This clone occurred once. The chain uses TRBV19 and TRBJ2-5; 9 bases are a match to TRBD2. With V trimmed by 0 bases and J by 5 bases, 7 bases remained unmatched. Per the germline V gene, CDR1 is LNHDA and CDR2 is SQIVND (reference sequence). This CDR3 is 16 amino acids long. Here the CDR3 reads CASSIDIGLAGETQYF. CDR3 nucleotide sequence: TGTGCCAGTAGTATAGATATCGGCCTAGCGGGGGAGACCCAGTACTTC. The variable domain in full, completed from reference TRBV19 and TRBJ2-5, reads DGGITQSPKYLFRKEGQNVTLSCEQNLNHDAMYWYRQDPGQGLRLIYYSQIVNDFQKGDIAEGYSVSREKKESFPLTVTSAQKNPTAFYLCASSIDIGLAGETQYFGPGTRLLVL.

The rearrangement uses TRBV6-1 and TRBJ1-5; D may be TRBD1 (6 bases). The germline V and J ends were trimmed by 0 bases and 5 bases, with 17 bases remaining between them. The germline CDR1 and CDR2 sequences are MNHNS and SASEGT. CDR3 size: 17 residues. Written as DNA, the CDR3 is TGTGCCAGCAGTGAAGCGCGTCGGGGGGCCGGGCATCAGCCCCAGCATTTT. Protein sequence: CASSEARRGAGHQPQHF.

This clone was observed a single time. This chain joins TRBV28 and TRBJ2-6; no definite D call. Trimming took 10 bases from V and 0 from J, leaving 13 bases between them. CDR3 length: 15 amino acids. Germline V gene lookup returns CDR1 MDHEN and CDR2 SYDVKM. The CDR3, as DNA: TGTGCCATCCAGACTGAGAGCTCTGGGGCCAACGTCCTGACTTTC. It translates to CAIQTESSGANVLTF.

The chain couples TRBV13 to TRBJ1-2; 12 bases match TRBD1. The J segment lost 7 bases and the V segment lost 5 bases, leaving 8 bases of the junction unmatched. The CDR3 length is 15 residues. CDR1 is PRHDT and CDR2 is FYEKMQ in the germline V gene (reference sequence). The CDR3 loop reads CASSLGGQGAAGYTF. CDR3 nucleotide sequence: TGTGCCAGCAGCCTGGGGGGACAGGGGGCGGCTGGCTACACCTTC.

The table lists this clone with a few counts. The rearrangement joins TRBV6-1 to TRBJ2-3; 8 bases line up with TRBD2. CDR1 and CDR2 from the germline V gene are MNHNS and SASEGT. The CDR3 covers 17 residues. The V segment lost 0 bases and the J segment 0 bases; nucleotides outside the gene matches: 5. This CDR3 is CASSEALAGRSTDTQYF. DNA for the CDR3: TGTGCCAGCAGTGAAGCGTTAGCGGGGAGGAGCACAGATACGCAGTATTTT.

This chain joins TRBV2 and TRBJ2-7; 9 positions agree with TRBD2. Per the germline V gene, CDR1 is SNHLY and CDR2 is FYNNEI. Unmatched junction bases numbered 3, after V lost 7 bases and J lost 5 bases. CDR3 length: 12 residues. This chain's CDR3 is CASTLAGDEQYF. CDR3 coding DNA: TGTGCCAGCACTTTAGCGGGAGACGAGCAGTACTTC.

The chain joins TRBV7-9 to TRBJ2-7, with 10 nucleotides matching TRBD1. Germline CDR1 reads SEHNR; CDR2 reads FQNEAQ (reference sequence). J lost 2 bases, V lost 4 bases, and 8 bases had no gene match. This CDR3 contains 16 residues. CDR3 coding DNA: TGTGCCAGCAGCTGGGGGACAGGGGTTTTGGCCTACGAGCAGTACTTC. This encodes CASSWGTGVLAYEQYF.

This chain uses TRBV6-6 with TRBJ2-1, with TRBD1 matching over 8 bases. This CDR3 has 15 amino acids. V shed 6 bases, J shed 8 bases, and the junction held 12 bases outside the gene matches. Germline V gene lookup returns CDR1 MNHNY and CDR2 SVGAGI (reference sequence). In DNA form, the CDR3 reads TGTGCCAGCAGGATGACAGGGGAACTCGCCGATGAGCAGTTCTTC. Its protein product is CASRMTGELADEQFF.

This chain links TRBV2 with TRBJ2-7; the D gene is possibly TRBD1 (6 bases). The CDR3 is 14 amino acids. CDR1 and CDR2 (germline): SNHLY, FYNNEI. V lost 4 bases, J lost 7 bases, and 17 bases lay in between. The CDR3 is CASSGGQSLREQYF. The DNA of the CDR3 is TGTGCCAGCAGTGGCGGACAGAGTCTTAGGGAGCAGTACTTC.

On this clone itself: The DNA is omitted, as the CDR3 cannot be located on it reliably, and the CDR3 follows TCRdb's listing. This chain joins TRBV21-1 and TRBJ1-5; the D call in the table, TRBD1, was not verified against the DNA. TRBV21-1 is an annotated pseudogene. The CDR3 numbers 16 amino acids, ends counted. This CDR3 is CASSTVGRGSNQPQHF.

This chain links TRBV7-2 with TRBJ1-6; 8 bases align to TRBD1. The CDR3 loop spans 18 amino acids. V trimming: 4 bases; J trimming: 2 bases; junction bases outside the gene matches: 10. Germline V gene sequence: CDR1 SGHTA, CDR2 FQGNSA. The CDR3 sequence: CASSSTTGVEAYNSPLHF. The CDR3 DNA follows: TGTGCCAGCAGCTCGACGACAGGGGTTGAAGCCTATAATTCACCCCTCCACTTT. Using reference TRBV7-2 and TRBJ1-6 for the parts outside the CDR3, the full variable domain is GAGVSQSPSNKVTEKGKDVELRCDPISGHTALYWYRQSLGQGLEFLIYFQGNSAPDKSGLPSDRFSAERTGGSVSTLTIQRTQQEDSAVYLCASSSTTGVEAYNSPLHFGNGTRLTVT.

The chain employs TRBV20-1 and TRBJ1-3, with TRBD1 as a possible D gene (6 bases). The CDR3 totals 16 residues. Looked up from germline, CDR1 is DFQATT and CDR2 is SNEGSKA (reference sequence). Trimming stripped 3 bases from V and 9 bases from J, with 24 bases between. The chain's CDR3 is CSASPTGQTFRGTIYF. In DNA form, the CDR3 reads TGCAGTGCTAGTCCCACCGGACAGACATTCCGGGGCACCATATATTTT.

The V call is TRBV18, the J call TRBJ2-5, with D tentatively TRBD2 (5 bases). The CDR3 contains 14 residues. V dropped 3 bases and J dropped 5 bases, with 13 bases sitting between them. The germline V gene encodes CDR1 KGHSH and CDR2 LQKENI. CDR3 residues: CASSPARETETQYF. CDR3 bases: TGTGCCAGCTCACCGGCTAGGGAGACGGAGACCCAGTACTTC.